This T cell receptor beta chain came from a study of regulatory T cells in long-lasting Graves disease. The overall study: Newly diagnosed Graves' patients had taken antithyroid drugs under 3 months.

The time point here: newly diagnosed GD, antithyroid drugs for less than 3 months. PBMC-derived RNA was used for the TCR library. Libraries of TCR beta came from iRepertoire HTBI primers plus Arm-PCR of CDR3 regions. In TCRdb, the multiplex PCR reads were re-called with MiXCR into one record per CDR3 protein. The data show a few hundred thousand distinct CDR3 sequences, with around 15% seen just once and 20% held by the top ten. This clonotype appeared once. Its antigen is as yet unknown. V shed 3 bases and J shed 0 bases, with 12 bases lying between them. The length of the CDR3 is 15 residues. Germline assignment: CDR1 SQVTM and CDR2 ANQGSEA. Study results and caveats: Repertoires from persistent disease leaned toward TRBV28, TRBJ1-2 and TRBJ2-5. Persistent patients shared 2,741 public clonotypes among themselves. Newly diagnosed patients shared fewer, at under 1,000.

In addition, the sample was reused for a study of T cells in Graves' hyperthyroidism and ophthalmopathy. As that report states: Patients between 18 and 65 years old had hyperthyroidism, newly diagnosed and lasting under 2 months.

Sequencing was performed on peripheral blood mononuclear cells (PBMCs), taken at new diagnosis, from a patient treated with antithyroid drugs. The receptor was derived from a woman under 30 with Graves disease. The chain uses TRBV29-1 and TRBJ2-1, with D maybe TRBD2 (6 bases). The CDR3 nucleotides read TGCAGCGTTGAGCGCGGCGGGAACTCCTACAATGAGCAGTTCTTC. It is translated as CSVERGGNSYNEQFF.